The present T cell receptor (beta chain) was sequenced within a study of neurological immune-mediated disorders. Notes on the study in general: TCR-beta repertoires seemed private in all groups, with no expanded CDR3 amino acid sequences shared. The level of TCR clonal expansion was highest in patients with HTLV-1-associated myelopathy and lowest in multiple sclerosis, where it fell below the level seen in healthy controls.

TCRdb reprocessed the 5' RACE reads with MiXCR, giving one entry per CDR3 protein. This table holds about 60,000 distinct CDR3 sequences, nearly 10% found once. At least ten counts were recorded for this clonotype. Its target is not known. Time point here: longitudinal time-point 2. Germline values: CDR1 PRHDT, CDR2 FYEKMQ (reference sequence). V shed 3 bases and J shed 4 bases, with 12 bases lying between them. This CDR3 has 15 amino acids. The receptor was isolated from a man between 25 and 39 years old in good health. This chain links TRBV13 with TRBJ2-2; D gene unclear. Sequencing used PBMCs. The CDR3 DNA is TGTGCCAGCAGCTTGATTAGGCAACCCACCGGGGAGCTGTTTTTT. Encoded protein: CASSLIRQPTGELFF.